This T cell receptor (beta chain) was captured in a study of radiation and T cells in renal cell carcinoma. The time point was: blood 4 weeks post-SBRT, at nephrectomy. Treatment described: 15 Gy SBRT to primary tumor, nephrectomy 4 weeks later. Nephrectomy followed 15 Gy stereotactic body radiation by 4 weeks. Radiation-treated patients gave blood at baseline, week 2 and week 4. Findings and caveats of the study: From baseline, blood top tumor clonotypes peaked at 2 weeks post-radiation. Pretreatment tumor biopsies were lacking, so baseline clonotypes are unknown.

A word on this clone: As yet, its antigen is unknown.

Trimming shortened V by 4 bases and J by 4 bases, and 14 bases separated the two germline ends. The CDR3 is 15 residues long. The germline V gene has CDR1 SGDLS and CDR2 YYNGEE. Here immunoSEQ multiplex PCR was the method, and the copy in TCRdb shows in-frame clones only, minus some. The profile shows approximately 150,000 clones, 75% to 90% of them singletons. Here the sequenced sample was blood, taken from a patient whose treatment included radiotherapy and nephrectomy. This rearrangement joins TRBV9 to TRBJ2-2, with a possible D match to TRBD2 (7 bases). This clonotype originated in a woman between 50 and 59 years old with renal cell carcinoma. CDR3 bases: TGTGCCAGCAGCTCCCGGGGAGGGGGCACCGGGGAGCTGTTTTTT. This gives the protein CASSSRGGGTGELFF.